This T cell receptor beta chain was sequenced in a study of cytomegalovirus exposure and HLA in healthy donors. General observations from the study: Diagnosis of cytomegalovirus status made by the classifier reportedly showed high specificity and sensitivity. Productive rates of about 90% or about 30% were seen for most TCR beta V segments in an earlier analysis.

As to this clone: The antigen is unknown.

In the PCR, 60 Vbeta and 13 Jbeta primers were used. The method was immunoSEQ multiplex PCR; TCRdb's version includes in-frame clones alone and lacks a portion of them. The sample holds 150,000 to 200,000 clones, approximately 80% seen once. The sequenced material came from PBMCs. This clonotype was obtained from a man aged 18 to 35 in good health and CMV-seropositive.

CDR3 sequence reads: CASIGTGGIGELFF. As DNA, the CDR3 is TGTGCCAGTATTGGGACAGGGGGTATCGGGGAGCTGTTTTTT. The chain joins TRBV2 to TRBJ2-2, with 11 bases fitting TRBD1. The V gene end was trimmed by 9 bases and the J gene end by 7 bases; junction bases not matched to a gene: 7. The CDR3 length is 14 residues. In germline, CDR1 is SNHLY, CDR2 FYNNEI.